This T cell receptor beta chain was obtained from a study of blood T cell repertoires in COVID-19. Study-wide context: Acute and convalescent COVID-19 specimens originated in the United States, Italy and Spain. In each case, the material was cDNA or gDNA derived from T cells, B-cell-depleted T cells, or PBMCs.

The ends lost 3 bases at V and 2 bases at J; junction bases unmatched: 8. This CDR3 region has 16 residues. CDR1 is SGHRS, CDR2 YFSETQ, per germline. Per the study methods: How many nucleated cells were present was estimated from reference gene primer amplification. Method: immunoSEQ multiplex PCR; TCRdb's copy keeps in-frame clones and lacks some. V and J calls and clone size are copied from that table; D and trimming were computed from the DNA. The table has 160,000 or so clones, just under 90% seen once. Seattle patients were enrolled while actively infected and followed longitudinally. The sequence came from a woman aged 70-85 years with COVID-19, enrolled during active disease. Sequenced input: peripheral blood. This chain joins TRBV5-1 and TRBJ1-1; 9 nucleotides line up with TRBD1. In DNA form, the CDR3 reads TGCGCCAGCAGCTCTGGACAGGGGAGGGGAAACACTGAAGCTTTCTTT. It codes for CASSSGQGRGNTEAFF.